This T cell receptor (beta chain) emerged from a study of identical twins. This clonotype was counted a few times. Template switching created a universal primer site, and the cDNA included unique molecular identifiers. A single record per CDR3 protein comes from TCRdb applying MiXCR to the 5' RACE reads. The sample carries roughly 350,000 distinct CDR3 sequences, around 9.7% recorded once. Germline V gives CDR1 SQVTM, CDR2 ANQGSEA. CDR3 size: 13 residues. Between the trimmed V and J ends, which lost 4 bases and 2 bases, there was a span of 9 bases. V usage is TRBV29-1 and J usage is TRBJ2-4; no clear D gene. The clonotype was recovered from a woman between 45 and 60 years old in good health. Sequencing was performed on naive T cells sorted from blood. CDR3 bases: TGCAGCGTTGCTTCTAGTACCAAAAACATTCAGTACTTC. The encoded protein is CSVASSTKNIQYF.